The text below deals with one T cell receptor (beta chain). Per the germline V gene, CDR1 is MDHEN and CDR2 is SYDVKM. CDR3 length: 19 amino acids. With 2 bases clipped from V and 9 bases from J, the junction kept 19 bases outside the gene matches. A deep-level run was used for the assay. The table came from immunoSEQ multiplex PCR; TCRdb's copy has only in-frame clones and leaves some out. The table lists 2 million to 2.5 million clones, 93% of them singletons, with approximately 0.4% in the top ten. The source of the sample is a study of shared clonotypes between healthy human individuals. Naive CD45RA+ and memory CD45RA-negative subsets were split from CD4+ cells.

V and J are TRBV28 and TRBJ1-5, with TRBD1 matching 10 bases. The TCR originated in a man aged 18 to 35 in good health. Some clones in this sample may be carry-over from other donors' samples. Sequenced material: naive CD4+ T cells from PBMCs. Subset of the sample: CD45RA+ positively selected. The CDR3 DNA reads as TGTGCCAGCAGTTTAGCAAACCGGGACAGGGGAGGTGGGGGATCGCCCCAGCATTTT. It is translated as CASSLANRDRGGGGSPQHF.